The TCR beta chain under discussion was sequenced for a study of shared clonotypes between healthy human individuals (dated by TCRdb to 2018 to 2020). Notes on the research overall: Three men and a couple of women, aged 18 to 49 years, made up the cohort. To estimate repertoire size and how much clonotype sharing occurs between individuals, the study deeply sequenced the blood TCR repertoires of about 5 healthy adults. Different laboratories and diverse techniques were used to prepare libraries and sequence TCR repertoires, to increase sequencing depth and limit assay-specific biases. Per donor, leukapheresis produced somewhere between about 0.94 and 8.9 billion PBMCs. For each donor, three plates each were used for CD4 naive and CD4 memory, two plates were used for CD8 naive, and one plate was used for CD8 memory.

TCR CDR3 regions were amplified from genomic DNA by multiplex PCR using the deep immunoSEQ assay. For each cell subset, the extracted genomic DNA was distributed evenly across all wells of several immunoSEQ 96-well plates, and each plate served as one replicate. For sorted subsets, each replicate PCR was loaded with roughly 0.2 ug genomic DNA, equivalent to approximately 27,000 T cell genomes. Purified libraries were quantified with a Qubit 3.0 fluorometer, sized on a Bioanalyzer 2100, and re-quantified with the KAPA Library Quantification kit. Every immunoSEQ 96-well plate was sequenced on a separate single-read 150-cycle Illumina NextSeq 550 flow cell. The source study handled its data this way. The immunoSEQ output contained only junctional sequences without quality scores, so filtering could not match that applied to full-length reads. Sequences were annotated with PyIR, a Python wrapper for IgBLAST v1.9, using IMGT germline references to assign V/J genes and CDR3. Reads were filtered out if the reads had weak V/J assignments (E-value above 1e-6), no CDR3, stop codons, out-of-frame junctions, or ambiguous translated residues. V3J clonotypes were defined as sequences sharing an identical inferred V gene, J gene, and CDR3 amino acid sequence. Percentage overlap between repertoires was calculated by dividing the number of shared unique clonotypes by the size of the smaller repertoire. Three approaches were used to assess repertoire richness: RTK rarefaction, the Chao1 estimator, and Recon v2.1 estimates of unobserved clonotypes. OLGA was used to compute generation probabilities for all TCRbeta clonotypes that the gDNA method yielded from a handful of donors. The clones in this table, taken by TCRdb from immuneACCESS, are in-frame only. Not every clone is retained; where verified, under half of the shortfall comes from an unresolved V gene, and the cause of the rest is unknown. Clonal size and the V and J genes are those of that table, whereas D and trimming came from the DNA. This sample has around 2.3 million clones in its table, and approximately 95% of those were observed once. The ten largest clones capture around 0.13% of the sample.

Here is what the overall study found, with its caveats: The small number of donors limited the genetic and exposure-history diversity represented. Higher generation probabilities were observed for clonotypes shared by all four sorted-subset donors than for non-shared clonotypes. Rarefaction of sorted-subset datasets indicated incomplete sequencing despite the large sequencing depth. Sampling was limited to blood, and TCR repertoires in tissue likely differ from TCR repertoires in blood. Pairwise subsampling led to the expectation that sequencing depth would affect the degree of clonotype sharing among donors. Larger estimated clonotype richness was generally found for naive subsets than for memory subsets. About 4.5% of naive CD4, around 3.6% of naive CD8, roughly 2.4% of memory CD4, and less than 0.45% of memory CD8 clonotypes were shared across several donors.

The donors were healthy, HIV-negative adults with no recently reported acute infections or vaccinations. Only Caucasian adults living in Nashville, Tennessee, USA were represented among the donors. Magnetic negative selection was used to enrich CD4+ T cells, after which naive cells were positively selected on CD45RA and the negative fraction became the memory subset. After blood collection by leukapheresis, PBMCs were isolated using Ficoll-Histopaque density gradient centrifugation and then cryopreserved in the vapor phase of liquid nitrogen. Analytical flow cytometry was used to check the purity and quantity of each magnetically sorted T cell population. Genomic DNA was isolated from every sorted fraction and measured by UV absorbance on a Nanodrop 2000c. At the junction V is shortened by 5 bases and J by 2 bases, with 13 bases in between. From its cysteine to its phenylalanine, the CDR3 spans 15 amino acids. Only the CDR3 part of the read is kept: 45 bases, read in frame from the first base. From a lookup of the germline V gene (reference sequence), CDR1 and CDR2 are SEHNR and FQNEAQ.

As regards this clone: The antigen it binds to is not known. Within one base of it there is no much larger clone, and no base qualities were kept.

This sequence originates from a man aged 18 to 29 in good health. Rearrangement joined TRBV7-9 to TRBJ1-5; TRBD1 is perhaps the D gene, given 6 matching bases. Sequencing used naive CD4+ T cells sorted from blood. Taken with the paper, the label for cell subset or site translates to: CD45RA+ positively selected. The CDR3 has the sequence CASSLSRGGNQPQHF. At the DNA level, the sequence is TGTGCCAGCAGCCTTTCCAGGGGCGGCAATCAGCCCCAGCATTTT.